The clone carrying this T cell receptor beta chain was seen ten or more times. The data originate from a study of T-cell memory formation after mild COVID-19. TCRdb passed the 5' RACE reads through MiXCR, listing each CDR3 protein once. The sample has under 450,000 distinct CDR3 sequences, 14% seen once. The CDR3 length is 15 residues. V shed 1 base and J 5 bases; nucleotides not matched to a gene: 5. The germline gives CDR1 LGHNA, CDR2 YNFKEQ. The receptor was isolated from a man between 18 and 29 years old who had mild COVID-19 (a few samples of this study predate the infection). Cell type and time point are not known. The sample consisted of PBMCs or a T cell subset sorted from them (not recorded which). The chain uses TRBV4-2 and TRBJ1-5; TRBD1 matches 7 bases. Here the CDR3 DNA reads TGTGCCAGCAGCCAAGGCGTAACAGGGGATCAGCCCCAGCATTTT. Its translation is CASSQGVTGDQPQHF.